The rows below give T cell receptor beta chains drawn from one sample of a study of blood T cell repertoires in COVID-19. TCRdb's copy holds only in-frame clones and misses some; the assay was immunoSEQ multiplex PCR. Among roughly 160,000 clones listed, under 90% were seen once. The sequenced material came from PBMCs or T cells enriched from blood (not recorded which). These receptors came from a man aged 55-75 years who had recovered from COVID-19. CDR3s include the opening cysteine and the closing phenylalanine or tryptophan. The order of the fields is J gene, clone size, V gene, D gene, CDR3 DNA, CDR3 protein. A D gene is named only where the DNA matches it firmly. Clone sizes are given selectively: once, few, many, or a class where the clone is expanded.

TRBJ2-1 | . | TRBV20-1 | . | TGCAGTGCTAGTGCCGGGTATGAGCAGTTCTTC | CSASAGYEQFF
TRBJ2-7 | . | TRBV6-1 | TRBD2 | TGTGCCAGCAGTGAGGGGTGGGGAGGGCCCTACGAGCAGTACTTC | CASSEGWGGPYEQYF
TRBJ1-2 | . | TRBV6-1 | . | TGTGCCAGCAGTCCGGACAGCTATGGCTACACCTTC | CASSPDSYGYTF
TRBJ1-2 | few | TRBV3-1/TRBV3-2 | . | TGTGCCAGCAGCCAAGGACTGAGAAACTATGGCTACACCTTC | CASSQGLRNYGYTF
TRBJ1-5 | once | TRBV5-5 | . | TGTGCCAGCAGCCGCCAGGGGCCCAGCCAGCCCCAGCATTTT | CASSRQGPSQPQHF
TRBJ2-3 | few | TRBV5-4 | . | TGTGCCAGCAGCCTTTCCACAGATACGCAGTATTTT | CASSLSTDTQYF
TRBJ1-4 | . | TRBV5-1 | . | TGCGCCAGCAGCTTTTCGGCAGGGATTAATGAAAAACTGTTTTTT | CASSFSAGINEKLFF
TRBJ2-1 | . | TRBV7-6 | TRBD2 | TGTGCCAGCAGCTTCTACCTAGCGGCGGACAATGAGCAGTTCTTC | CASSFYLAADNEQFF
TRBJ2-1 | . | TRBV29-1 | TRBD1 | TGCAGCGTTGTAGGGGCCGGGACAGGCTACAATGAGCAGTTCTTC | CSVVGAGTGYNEQFF
TRBJ2-2 | . | TRBV10-3 | . | TGTGCCATCAGTGAGTCGGGGGGCGACAGCGGGGCCGGGGAGCTGTTTTTT | CAISESGGDSGAGELFF
TRBJ2-5 | . | TRBV9 | TRBD2 | TGTGCCAGCAGCGTAGGAACTAGCGGGGGGGTTTTCCAAGAGACCCAGTACTTC | CASSVGTSGGVFQETQYF
TRBJ1-2 | . | TRBV2 | TRBD1 | TGTGCCAGCACCATCCAGCTCCCCGGGACAGGGCGGGGCTACACCTTC | CASTIQLPGTGRGYTF
TRBJ2-1 | . | TRBV28 | TRBD1 | TGTGCCAGCAGTAACTACAGGGGAAGCTCCTACAATGAGCAGTTCTTC | CASSNYRGSSYNEQFF
TRBJ1-5 | few | TRBV2 | TRBD1 | TGTGCCAGCAGGGCTCACAGGGGGCCCTCTAATCAGCCCCAGCATTTT | CASRAHRGPSNQPQHF
TRBJ2-1 | . | TRBV7-3 | TRBD1 | TGTGCCAGCAGCCGGACAGGGTCTAGGAATGAGCAGTTCTTC | CASSRTGSRNEQFF
TRBJ2-3 | . | TRBV9 | TRBD2 | TGTGCCAGCAGCGTAGGGAGACTAGCAGGTGGTGTTGCAGATACGCAGTATTTT | CASSVGRLAGGVADTQYF
TRBJ1-2 | few | TRBV30 | . | TGTGCCTGGACCCTAGACAGGAGCTATGGCTACACCTTC | CAWTLDRSYGYTF
TRBJ2-7 | . | TRBV10-3 | TRBD1 | TGTGCCATCAGCGGGACAGGGGATGAGCAGTACTTC | CAISGTGDEQYF
TRBJ2-7 | . | TRBV27 | . | TGTGCCAGCAGTTTAGGGCCTTTAGGGGCCGAGCAGTACTTC | CASSLGPLGAEQYF
TRBJ2-7 | . | TRBV5-1 | . | TGCGCCAGCAGCCAACCCGGGAGATACGAGCAGTACTTC | CASSQPGRYEQYF
TRBJ2-5 | . | TRBV7-7 | TRBD2 | TGTGCCAGCAGCCGCCTCCGGACTAGCGGGGAGACCCAGTACTTC | CASSRLRTSGETQYF
TRBJ2-3 | . | TRBV2 | . | TGTGCCAGCAGTGAAGGGGGGCGGGTTAATACGCAGTATTTT | CASSEGGRVNTQYF
TRBJ2-7 | few | TRBV5-1 | . | TGCGCCAGCAGCCCGAACCAACAGGGCTACGAGCAGTACTTC | CASSPNQQGYEQYF
TRBJ2-7 | once | TRBV2 | . | TGTGCCAGCAGTGGGGGGGTATTCGAGCAGTACTTC | CASSGGVFEQYF
TRBJ2-7 | . | TRBV28 | TRBD2 | TGTGCCAGCACCCTGGGGGGTACTAGCGGGGCCTACTATACCTACGAGCAGTACTTC | CASTLGGTSGAYYTYEQYF
TRBJ2-3 | . | TRBV5-1 | TRBD1 | TGCGCCAGCAGCTTAACAGGGGGGACCACAGATACGCAGTATTTT | CASSLTGGTTDTQYF
TRBJ2-1 | . | TRBV4-1 | . | TGCGCCAGCAGCCAACTCTTACTAGTGAACAATGAGCAGTTCTTC | CASSQLLLVNNEQFF
TRBJ2-1 | . | TRBV7-9 | . | TGTGCCAGCCAGAGAGGCAGCAGGGTTCACAATGAGCAGTTCTTC | CASQRGSRVHNEQFF
TRBJ1-1 | . | TRBV7-9 | . | TGTGCCAGCAGCTTATTACAAGACACTGAAGCTTTCTTT | CASSLLQDTEAFF
TRBJ1-1 | . | TRBV4-1 | . | TGCGCCAGCAGCCCCCGGGAAGGCGGGATTTACACTGAAGCTTTCTTT | CASSPREGGIYTEAFF
TRBJ2-2 | . | TRBV18 | TRBD2 | TGTGCCAGCTCACCACCGGGACTAGCGGGATACACCGGGGAGCTGTTTTTT | CASSPPGLAGYTGELFF
TRBJ1-2 | . | TRBV6-4 | TRBD1 | TGTGCCAGCAGTGCCGGGACAGGGGCCGGCTACACCTTC | CASSAGTGAGYTF
TRBJ2-1 | . | TRBV7-3 | . | TGTGCCAGCAGCTTCATTCTGGCGGCTTCCTACAATGAGCAGTTCTTC | CASSFILAASYNEQFF
TRBJ1-2 | . | TRBV29-1 | TRBD1 | TGCAGCGCCTCGGGACAGGGATATGGAGGCTACACCTTC | CSASGQGYGGYTF
TRBJ1-1 | . | TRBV6-5 | . | TGTGCCAGCAGTACGCAAGGACAGTACACTGAAGCTTTCTTT | CASSTQGQYTEAFF
TRBJ1-2 | . | TRBV6-6 | . | TGTGCCAGCAGTCCCCGAGGGCCGGGGAATGGCTACACCTTC | CASSPRGPGNGYTF
TRBJ1-5 | few | TRBV10-3 | . | TGTGCCATCAGTGAGTCAGGTATAACTATCCCAAATCAGCCCCAGCATTTT | CAISESGITIPNQPQHF
TRBJ1-1 | few | TRBV2 | TRBD1 | TGTGCCAGCACCCCCGGACAGGGCTGGAACACTGAAGCTTTCTTT | CASTPGQGWNTEAFF
TRBJ1-1 | . | TRBV6-5 | . | TGTGCCAGCAGAAGAGACACTGAAGCTTTCTTT | CASRRDTEAFF
TRBJ1-6 | . | TRBV7-9 | TRBD1 | TGTGCCAGTACCCCACAGGGGCTAAGCTATAATTCACCCCTCCACTTT | CASTPQGLSYNSPLHF
TRBJ1-2 | . | TRBV24-1 | TRBD1 | TGTGCCACCAGCCGGGACAGCCACAACTATGGCTACACCTTC | CATSRDSHNYGYTF
TRBJ2-1 | once | TRBV11-2 | TRBD2 | TGTGCCAGCAGCCCCTGGACTAGCGGGGTGTCTGGGTCCTACAATGAGCAGTTCTTC | CASSPWTSGVSGSYNEQFF
TRBJ2-5 | once | TRBV24-1 | TRBD1 | TGTGCCACCAGTGATTACAGGGGGCTTCAGGAGACCCAGTACTTC | CATSDYRGLQETQYF